These 26 T cell receptor beta chains originate from one sample sequenced in a study of cytomegalovirus exposure and HLA in healthy donors. Using immunoSEQ multiplex PCR, the repertoire was profiled, and TCRdb retains in-frame clones only, with some absent. Among about 130,000 clones listed, roughly 89% were seen once. Sequenced material: PBMCs. The receptors were sampled from a woman between 18 and 29 years old in good health and CMV-seronegative.

Concerning this clone itself: Different DNA sequences within this sample yield the same CDR3. V and J are TRBV5-1 and TRBJ2-7, with D possibly matching TRBD1 (6 bases). Trimming took off 0 bases at V and 2 bases at J, with 9 bases between the two ends. The CDR3 covers 14 residues. Germline CDR1 reads SGHRS; CDR2 reads YFSETQ. Here the CDR3 DNA reads TGCGCCAGCAGCTTGGAGGCAGGGGCCTACGAGCAGTACTTC. Amino acid sequence: CASSLEAGAYEQYF.

CDR3 in amino acids: CAIYGGSGNTIYF. CDR3 in DNA: TGTGCCATCTACGGGGGCTCTGGAAACACCATATATTTT. V usage is TRBV6-6 and J usage is TRBJ1-3, with D possibly matching TRBD1 (5 bases). V shed 10 bases and J shed 0 bases, with 10 bases lying between them. The CDR3 covers 13 residues. Germline V CDR1 and CDR2: MNHNY, SVGAGI (reference sequence).

The chain uses TRBV14 and TRBJ1-2; D remains ambiguous. This CDR3 has 12 amino acids. Germline CDR1 SGHDN, CDR2 FVKESK. Trimming pared 3 bases from V and 2 bases from J, leaving 4 bases between. The CDR3 DNA reads as TGTGCCAGCAGCCAGCTAAACTATGGCTACACCTTC. Translated, it gives CASSQLNYGYTF.

The chain links TRBV7-9 to TRBJ2-5; 10 bases map to TRBD1. With 4 bases clipped from V and 5 bases from J, the junction kept 7 bases outside the gene matches. CDR1 SEHNR and CDR2 FQNEAQ come from the germline V gene (reference sequence). CDR3 length equals 15 residues. CDR3 sequence reads: CASSSAGTGEETQYF. In nucleotides, the CDR3 is TGTGCCAGCAGCTCGGCCGGGACAGGGGAGGAGACCCAGTACTTC.

This chain links TRBV7-6 with TRBJ2-5; TRBD2 might be the D (5 bases). V was shortened by 5 bases and J by 4 bases, with 17 bases between the two germline ends. CDR3 length: 15 residues. Germline CDR1 SGHVS, CDR2 FNYEAQ. The CDR3 DNA follows: TGTGCCAGCAGCAAACTACTAGACGTGGTAGAGACCCAGTACTTC. As protein: CASSKLLDVVETQYF. Using reference TRBV7-6 and TRBJ2-5 for the parts outside the CDR3, the full variable domain is GAGVSQSPRYKVTKRGQDVALRCDPISGHVSLYWYRQALGQGPEFLTYFNYEAQQDKSGLPNDRFSAERPEGSISTLTIQRTEQRDSAMYRCASSKLLDVVETQYFGPGTRLLVL.

Remarks on this clone: The junction departs from germline at one end; a sequencing error may be responsible. This rearrangement joins TRBV5-4 to TRBJ2-4; TRBD2 is a possible D gene (6 bases). The germline V gene has CDR1 SGHNT and CDR2 YYREEE (reference sequence). The CDR3 is 12 amino acids. Written as DNA, the CDR3 is TGTGCCAGCCCCAAAAGCCCGGGACTGGGGGACTTC. This sequence encodes CASPKSPGLGDF. Complete variable domain (other parts from reference TRBV5-4 and TRBJ2-4): ETGVTQSPTHLIKTRGQQVTLRCSSQSGHNTVSWYQQALGQGPQFIFQYYREEENGRGNFPPRFSGLQFPNYSSELNVNALELDDSALYLCASPKSPGLGDFGAGTRLSVL.

The chain links TRBV9 to TRBJ2-1, with 7 bases fitting TRBD1. This CDR3 spans 15 amino acids. V gave up 3 bases and J gave up 4 bases; unmatched junction bases: 7. Germline V gene sequence: CDR1 SGDLS, CDR2 YYNGEE. The CDR3 loop reads CASSASPGQYNEQFF. CDR3 in DNA: TGTGCCAGCAGCGCGTCACCGGGACAGTACAATGAGCAGTTCTTC.

The chain uses TRBV5-6 and TRBJ2-7, with unresolved D. Germline assignment: CDR1 SGHDT and CDR2 YYEEEE. This CDR3 has 12 amino acids. Trimming removed 4 bases at V and 7 bases at J, with 12 bases between. The CDR3 bases are TGTGCCAGCAGCGCTGGCATGGTGGAGCAGTACTTC. This translates into CASSAGMVEQYF.

The chain has TRBV19 and TRBJ1-2, with 10 bases matching TRBD1. The trim removed 7 bases at V and 2 bases at J, leaving 7 bases unmatched. The length of the CDR3 is 15 residues. Germline V gives CDR1 LNHDA, CDR2 SQIVND (reference sequence). CDR3 nucleotide sequence: TGTGCCAGTACCCTCCGGACAGGGGGGAACTATGGCTACACCTTC. Translation gives CASTLRTGGNYGYTF.

The V gene is TRBV6-1, the J gene TRBJ1-6, with a possible D match to TRBD1 (5 bases). The CDR3 length is 13 residues. V was pared by 4 bases and J by 13 bases, with 14 bases between. Germline-derived CDR1 and CDR2 are MNHNS and SASEGT. CDR3 DNA sequence: TGTGCCAGCAGTGGGGGGGTACTTTCCCCCCTCCACTTT. It is translated as CASSGGVLSPLHF.

The V call is TRBV5-1, the J call TRBJ2-7, with D perhaps TRBD1 (6 bases). V shed 4 bases and J shed 2 bases, with 16 bases lying between them. In germline, CDR1 is SGHRS, CDR2 YFSETQ. The CDR3 covers 15 residues. Here the CDR3 DNA reads TGCGCCAGCAGCCCGGGACAAGAGGGCGCCTACGAGCAGTACTTC. It translates to CASSPGQEGAYEQYF.

The V gene is TRBV19, the J gene TRBJ1-4; 11 bases agree with TRBD1. CDR1 and CDR2 (germline): LNHDA, SQIVND (reference sequence). CDR3 size: 17 residues. Losses at the gene ends were 5 bases for V and 5 bases for J; bases not matched to a gene: 10. DNA of the CDR3: TGTGCCAGTAGTTCCCAGGACAGGGGGCTTTCAAATGAAAAACTGTTTTTT. It specifies CASSSQDRGLSNEKLFF.

The genes are TRBV4-1 and TRBJ1-3; D is ambiguous. The V gene lost 4 bases and the J gene lost 3 bases, with 19 bases spanning the gap. CDR1 is MGHRA, CDR2 YSYEKL, per germline. This CDR3 is 17 amino acids long. The CDR3 reads CASSLSLVSNVGNTIYF. The CDR3, as DNA: TGCGCCAGCAGCCTGTCTTTAGTATCGAATGTTGGAAACACCATATATTTT.

The V and J genes are TRBV2 and TRBJ2-1, with 10 bases identical to TRBD2. The CDR3 length is 15 residues. The V and J ends lost 3 bases and 9 bases, in that order; junction bases with no gene match: 8. Per germline, CDR1 SNHLY and CDR2 FYNNEI. This chain's CDR3 is CASSDTASGGGEQFF. The CDR3 DNA is TGTGCCAGCAGTGACACGGCTAGCGGGGGAGGTGAGCAGTTCTTC.

J is TRBJ1-2 and V is TRBV4-2, with D perhaps TRBD1 (6 bases). The germline V gene encodes CDR1 LGHNA and CDR2 YNFKEQ. The CDR3 has 15 residues. V lost 3 bases to trimming and J lost 8 bases, with 19 bases between them. Here the CDR3 DNA reads TGTGCCAGCAGCCAGGAACAGGGTGGGGCGCGAGGCTACACCTTC. The encoded protein is CASSQEQGGARGYTF.

V and J are TRBV6-4 and TRBJ2-7, with D maybe TRBD2 (5 bases). In germline, CDR1 is MRHNA, CDR2 SNTAGT. This CDR3 is built from 13 residues. The germline V and J ends were trimmed by 3 bases and 7 bases, with 13 bases remaining between them. DNA for the CDR3: TGTGCCAGCAGTGAATTCCGGGGTAGAGAGCAGTACTTC. Its protein product is CASSEFRGREQYF.

The chain recombines TRBV7-9 with TRBJ2-1; a possible D gene is TRBD1 (6 bases). V lost 7 bases, J lost 2 bases, and 15 bases lay in between. Germline loops: CDR1 SEHNR, CDR2 FQNEAQ (reference sequence). The CDR3 covers 15 residues. CDR3 nucleotide sequence: TGTGCCAGCATCCAGCAACAGGGCGCCTACAATGAGCAGTTCTTC. This sequence encodes CASIQQQGAYNEQFF.

In its sample, this clone was seen once. The CDR3 DNA is TGTGCCAGCAGTCCAACAGGGGGAGCTGGAAACACCATATATTTT. It codes for CASSPTGGAGNTIYF. The chain carries TRBV6-5 and TRBJ1-3, with 8 nucleotides matching TRBD1. Germline V gene sequence: CDR1 MNHEY, CDR2 SVGAGI. V lost 5 bases, J lost 2 bases, and 5 bases stayed unmatched. This CDR3 has 15 amino acids.

This chain links TRBV4-2 with TRBJ2-2; 7 bases map to TRBD2. The CDR3 has 15 residues. Per germline, CDR1 LGHNA and CDR2 YNFKEQ. V was pared by 1 base and J by 4 bases, with 3 bases of the junction left unmatched. The chain's CDR3 is CASSQGGGPTGELFF. CDR3 in DNA: TGTGCCAGCAGCCAAGGGGGGGGACCCACCGGGGAGCTGTTTTTT.

The gene calls are TRBV7-3 and TRBJ2-1, with D perhaps TRBD1 (5 bases). Trimming pared 3 bases from V and 8 bases from J, leaving 17 bases between. This CDR3 is built from 15 residues. The germline V gene encodes CDR1 SGHTA and CDR2 FQGTGA. This CDR3 reads CASSFWQGRADEQFF. In DNA, the CDR3 is TGTGCCAGCAGCTTCTGGCAGGGTAGGGCGGATGAGCAGTTCTTC.

This clone was recorded a few times. This chain links TRBV7-6 with TRBJ2-7, with D unresolved. The V gene's germline CDR1 is SGHVS and CDR2 FNYEAQ. The CDR3 has 13 amino acids. The V end lost 4 bases, the J end lost 4 bases, and 11 bases lay between the germline ends. CDR3: CASSSHEEYEQYF. CDR3 DNA: TGTGCCAGCAGCTCCCACGAAGAGTACGAGCAGTACTTC.

This chain links TRBV6-1 with TRBJ2-5; possible D gene TRBD1, 5 bases. Between the trimmed V and J ends, which lost 2 bases and 5 bases, there was a span of 18 bases. The CDR3 spans 16 residues. CDR1 is MNHNS and CDR2 is SASEGT in the germline V gene. The CDR3 is CASSELRGNNRETQYF. The CDR3 nucleotides are TGTGCCAGCAGTGAACTAAGGGGAAACAACAGGGAGACCCAGTACTTC.

This clone was recorded only once. The V and J genes are TRBV4-1 and TRBJ2-2, with D unresolved. Trimming removed 0 bases from V and 0 bases from J, with 5 bases in between. Looked up from germline, CDR1 is MGHRA and CDR2 is YSYEKL. The CDR3 contains 15 residues. CDR3 region: CASSQDYTNTGELFF. CDR3 coding DNA: TGCGCCAGCAGCCAAGACTATACGAACACCGGGGAGCTGTTTTTT.

The chain uses TRBV10-2 and TRBJ2-3; unclear D gene. V lost 3 bases and J 10 bases, leaving 11 bases between the germline ends. The CDR3 is 12 amino acids. The germline gives CDR1 WSHSY, CDR2 SAAADI. CDR3 nucleotides: TGCGCCAGCAGTGAATATAGGCAGGCGCAGTATTTT. Protein product: CASSEYRQAQYF.

The chain recombines TRBV5-1 with TRBJ1-3; D gene ambiguous. The germline CDR1 and CDR2 sequences are SGHRS and YFSETQ. This CDR3 is 15 amino acids long. Trimming shortened V by 0 bases and J by 0 bases, and 7 bases separated the two germline ends. CDR3: CASSLDTSSGNTIYF. CDR3 in DNA: TGCGCCAGCAGCTTGGACACTAGCTCTGGAAACACCATATATTTT.

This clone appeared a single time. This chain joins TRBV5-1 and TRBJ2-3, with 10 bases that match TRBD2. Germline CDR1 SGHRS, CDR2 YFSETQ. The CDR3 has 13 amino acids. V trimming: 6 bases; J trimming: 4 bases; junction bases outside the gene matches: 2. The CDR3 sequence: CASTSGGSDTQYF. Here the CDR3 DNA reads TGCGCCAGCACTAGCGGGGGTTCAGATACGCAGTATTTT.